Listed here are 30 T cell receptor beta chains from one sample, sequenced in a study of shared clonotypes between healthy human individuals. Sequenced by immunoSEQ multiplex PCR; TCRdb stores in-frame clones only, minus some. The table lists some 1,900,000 clones, about 94% of them singletons. Naive CD8 cells lacked CD45RO and underwent positive selection for CCR7, leaving out terminally differentiated effector memory CD45RA+ cells. The source material was naive CD8+ T cells sorted from blood. The receptors here all came from a young man in good health.

The V call is TRBV2, the J call TRBJ2-3; 15 bases agree with TRBD2. The germline V gene encodes CDR1 SNHLY and CDR2 FYNNEI. V shed 1 base, J shed 0 bases, and the junction held 5 bases outside the gene matches. This CDR3 has 19 residues. CDR3 in amino acids: CASSEGGLAGGLSTDTQYF. The DNA of the CDR3 is TGTGCCAGCAGTGAAGGGGGACTAGCGGGAGGACTTAGCACAGATACGCAGTATTTT.

CDR3 bases: TGTGCCAGCAGCCCTTGGGACAGGGAGTACAATGAGCAGTTCTTC. Translating it yields CASSPWDREYNEQFF. The chain uses TRBV5-4 and TRBJ2-1; 9 positions match TRBD1. The germline V gene has CDR1 SGHNT and CDR2 YYREEE (reference sequence). The CDR3 is 15 residues long. V lost 4 bases and J lost 4; bases outside the gene matches: 6.

This clone was detected once. V is TRBV29-1 and J is TRBJ2-7, with D perhaps matching TRBD1 (6 bases). The CDR3 loop spans 11 amino acids. Looked up from germline, CDR1 is SQVTM and CDR2 is ANQGSEA. CDR3 bases: TGCAGTACACAGGGACCCTACGAGCAGTACTTC. This encodes CSTQGPYEQYF.

This chain uses TRBV5-1 with TRBJ2-3, with TRBD1 matching 7 bases. Unmatched junction bases numbered 11, after V lost 8 bases and J lost 2 bases. The germline CDR1 and CDR2 sequences are SGHRS and YFSETQ. The CDR3 is 15 residues long. DNA of the CDR3: TGCGCCAGTTTCAAGGCAGGGGGACCCACAGATACGCAGTATTTT. This gives the protein CASFKAGGPTDTQYF.

V and J are TRBV7-9 and TRBJ1-2; D might be TRBD1 (6 bases). The V end was cut by 4 bases, the J end by 5 bases, with 17 bases between. CDR1 is SEHNR and CDR2 is FQNEAQ in the germline V gene (reference sequence). The CDR3 length is 15 residues. CDR3 sequence: CASSSYVQGSYGYTF. The CDR3 DNA sequence: TGTGCCAGCAGCTCGTACGTACAGGGATCATATGGCTACACCTTC.

The chain carries TRBV4-3 and TRBJ1-4; no firm D call. Looked up from germline, CDR1 is LGHNA and CDR2 is YSLEER. Trimming removed 4 bases at V and 0 bases at J, with 9 bases between. This CDR3 contains 15 residues. CDR3 residues: CASSRITSTNEKLFF. The CDR3 DNA is TGCGCCAGCAGCCGGATCACATCAACTAATGAAAAACTGTTTTTT.

The rearrangement joins TRBV28 to TRBJ2-7; no clear D. V was clipped by 6 bases and J by 7 bases, with 16 bases between them. Germline CDR1 MDHEN, CDR2 SYDVKM. The CDR3 is 13 amino acids. The CDR3 spells CASSRIGVDEQYF. The CDR3 DNA is TGTGCCAGCAGCCGAATCGGTGTGGATGAGCAGTACTTC.

This chain links TRBV9 with TRBJ2-7; 7 positions match TRBD2. Trimming cost V 3 bases and J 4 bases; bases outside gene matches: 10. Germline V gene sequence: CDR1 SGDLS, CDR2 YYNGEE. This CDR3 comprises 15 residues. DNA for the CDR3: TGTGCCAGCAGCGGTTCGGCGGGAGTGGGTTACGAGCAGTACTTC. Translating gives CASSGSAGVGYEQYF.

The J gene is TRBJ2-6, the V gene TRBV5-1; unclear D gene. Germline-derived CDR1 and CDR2 are SGHRS and YFSETQ. The V end lost 2 bases, the J end lost 1 base, and 13 bases lay between the germline ends. The CDR3 is 17 amino acids. The CDR3 protein is CASSLESPGSGANVLTF. DNA of the CDR3: TGCGCCAGCAGCTTAGAAAGCCCAGGATCTGGGGCCAACGTCCTGACTTTC.

The genes are TRBV7-9 and TRBJ2-2, with 8 bases matching TRBD2. V lost 1 base and J lost 0; bases outside the gene matches: 1. CDR3 length: 16 amino acids. CDR1 SEHNR and CDR2 FQNEAQ come from the germline V gene (reference sequence). The CDR3 region is CASSLVSGANTGELFF. The CDR3 region has the DNA TGTGCCAGCAGCTTAGTTAGCGGGGCGAACACCGGGGAGCTGTTTTTT. The full variable domain, in which reference TRBV7-9 and TRBJ2-2 provide the parts outside the CDR3, is DTGVSQNPRHKITKRGQNVTFRCDPISEHNRLYWYRQTLGQGPEFLTYFQNEAQLEKSRLLSDRFSAERPKGSFSTLEIQRTEQGDSAMYLCASSLVSGANTGELFFGEGSRLTVL.

The chain uses TRBV27 and TRBJ2-1, with 7 bases that match TRBD2. This CDR3 is built from 17 residues. Germline V CDR1 and CDR2: MNHEY, SMNVEV (reference sequence). V lost 6 bases to trimming and J lost 0 bases; unmatched junction nucleotides: 11. CDR3 bases: TGTGCCAGCAGCCGGGACTACCTTGTGAGCTCCTACAATGAGCAGTTCTTC. This translates into CASSRDYLVSSYNEQFF.

As regards this clone: This sample also contains other DNA sequences that code for the same CDR3. The genes are TRBV19 and TRBJ2-3; D not resolved. Germline CDR1 and CDR2: LNHDA and SQIVND (reference sequence). V was clipped by 1 base and J by 2 bases, with 7 bases between them. The CDR3 runs 14 residues. CDR3 sequence reads: CASSIGTDTDTQYF. DNA of the CDR3: TGTGCCAGTAGTATAGGAACAGACACAGATACGCAGTATTTT.

This chain joins TRBV5-4 and TRBJ2-3, with 8 nucleotides matching TRBD2. The CDR3 is 17 residues long. Per the germline V gene, CDR1 is SGHNT and CDR2 is YYREEE (reference sequence). V was clipped by 0 bases and J by 0 bases; unmatched bases: 6. The CDR3, as DNA: TGTGCCAGCAGCTTGGATGATAGCGGGACTAGCACAGATACGCAGTATTTT. Its translation is CASSLDDSGTSTDTQYF.

The chain recombines TRBV6-6 with TRBJ2-7, with D maybe TRBD2 (6 bases). The CDR3 spans 13 residues. The germline V gene has CDR1 MNHNY and CDR2 SVGAGI (reference sequence). With 2 bases removed from V and 3 bases from J, the gap between germline ends came to 8 bases. In nucleotides, the CDR3 is TGTGCCAGCAGTTACGCGGGGATCTACGAGCAGTACTTC. Protein product: CASSYAGIYEQYF.

This chain connects TRBV13 to TRBJ2-7, with unresolved D. V dropped 5 bases and J dropped 3 bases, with 11 bases sitting between them. CDR3 size: 13 residues. Germline CDR1 is PRHDT and CDR2 is FYEKMQ (reference sequence). CDR3 in DNA: TGTGCCAGCAGCCTGGGCCCAATCTACGAGCAGTACTTC. Amino acid sequence: CASSLGPIYEQYF. The full variable domain, its missing parts supplied by reference TRBV13 and TRBJ2-7, is AAGVIQSPRHLIKEKRETATLKCYPIPRHDTVYWYQQGPGQDPQFLISFYEKMQSDKGSIPDRFSAQQFSDYHSELNMSSLELGDSALYFCASSLGPIYEQYFGPGTRLTVT.

The chain carries TRBV13 and TRBJ2-5; 7 bases match TRBD1. This CDR3 spans 13 amino acids. Germline V gene data show CDR1 as PRHDT and CDR2 as FYEKMQ (reference sequence). The trim removed 7 bases at V and 3 bases at J, leaving 5 bases unmatched. The CDR3 DNA is TGTGCCAGCACCGCAGGGGGAGAAGAGACCCAGTACTTC. Its protein is CASTAGGEETQYF.

Worth noting for this clone: Other DNA sequences of this sample code for an identical CDR3. The rearrangement links TRBV27 to TRBJ1-1, with a weak D call TRBD1 (5 bases). Germline-derived CDR1 and CDR2 are MNHEY and SMNVEV (reference sequence). V was cut by 6 bases and J by 0 bases, with 11 bases left in between. There are 14 residues in the CDR3. CDR3 residues: CASRQGVMNTEAFF. CDR3 sequence (DNA): TGTGCCAGCAGGCAGGGAGTAATGAACACTGAAGCTTTCTTT.

V gene TRBV2 combines with J gene TRBJ2-1; TRBD2 aligns across 7 bases. CDR3 length: 14 residues. In germline, CDR1 is SNHLY, CDR2 FYNNEI. Trimming cost V 8 bases and J 0 bases; bases outside gene matches: 4. CDR3 region: CASVSGGSYNEQFF. Written as DNA, the CDR3 is TGTGCCAGCGTCTCGGGAGGCTCCTACAATGAGCAGTTCTTC.

The chain uses TRBV6-1 and TRBJ1-1, with D unresolved. The V gene's germline CDR1 is MNHNS and CDR2 SASEGT. This CDR3 region has 14 residues. V shed 5 bases and J shed 0 bases, with 10 bases lying between them. CDR3 bases: TGTGCCAGCAGTACCGGGCCGTTGAACACTGAAGCTTTCTTT. Translated, it gives CASSTGPLNTEAFF.

This clone was counted only a few times. V and J are TRBV21-1 and TRBJ1-2; the table gives TRBD1 as D, unverified against the DNA. TRBV21-1 is assigned pseudogene status. The CDR3 runs 14 residues. For the CDR3, the DNA is TGTGCCAGCAGCATACGCCCAGCTAACTATGGCTACACCTTC. Protein product: CASSIRPANYGYTF.

The chain joins TRBV5-1 to TRBJ1-1; D unresolved. Germline-derived CDR1 and CDR2 are SGHRS and YFSETQ. The V end lost 2 bases, the J end lost 1 base, and 6 bases lay between the germline ends. The CDR3 runs to 13 residues. In DNA form, the CDR3 reads TGCGCCAGCAGCTTCGACTGGAACACTGAAGCTTTCTTT. It yields the protein CASSFDWNTEAFF.

V gene TRBV28 combines with J gene TRBJ1-5; D is undetermined. The CDR3 runs to 12 residues. CDR1 is MDHEN, CDR2 SYDVKM, per germline. V was clipped by 3 bases and J by 7 bases, with 7 bases between them. The CDR3 reads CASSFIRQPQHF. CDR3 nucleotides: TGTGCCAGCAGTTTTATTAGGCAGCCCCAGCATTTT.

In regard to this clone: A junction boundary mismatches the germline segment, possibly from a read error. The chain carries TRBV6-5 and TRBJ2-7, with TRBD1 matching 9 bases. Germline CDR1 reads MNHEY; CDR2 reads SVGAGI. This CDR3 has 13 amino acids. CDR3 sequence reads: CASSSGTGSPPDF. Written as DNA, the CDR3 is TGTGCCAGCAGTTCCGGGACAGGGTCCCCCCCCGACTTC.

The genes are TRBV9 and TRBJ2-5, with 9 bases lining up with TRBD1. V was pared by 3 bases and J by 5 bases, with 2 bases of the junction left unmatched. Germline loops: CDR1 SGDLS, CDR2 YYNGEE. This CDR3 region has 13 residues. CDR3 protein: CASSGGQGETQYF. Here the CDR3 DNA reads TGTGCCAGCAGCGGTGGACAGGGGGAGACCCAGTACTTC.

J is TRBJ2-1 and V is TRBV15; 12 bases match TRBD2. This CDR3 spans 23 amino acids. CDR1 and CDR2 (germline): LNHNV, YYDKDF (reference sequence). With 0 bases clipped from V and 1 base from J, the junction kept 19 bases outside the gene matches. The CDR3 DNA reads as TGTGCCACCAGCAGAGATACAATCGGACTAGCGGGAAAACCTAAAGGGTCCTACAATGAGCAGTTCTTC. Amino acid sequence: CATSRDTIGLAGKPKGSYNEQFF.

The V and J genes are TRBV12-5 and TRBJ2-3, with TRBD1 as a possible D gene (7 bases). The CDR3 sequence is 16 residues long. The germline V gene has CDR1 LGHNT and CDR2 FRNRAP. V was clipped by 3 bases and J by 4 bases, with 17 bases between them. The CDR3: CASGFFGGGKADTQYF. CDR3 coding DNA: TGTGCTAGTGGTTTCTTCGGAGGGGGCAAGGCAGATACGCAGTATTTT.

The CDR3: CASSLGMGMSSYEQYF. As DNA, the CDR3 is TGTGCCAGCAGCTTAGGTATGGGGATGAGCTCCTACGAGCAGTACTTC. This chain connects TRBV13 to TRBJ2-7; D is unclear. Germline-derived CDR1 and CDR2 are PRHDT and FYEKMQ (reference sequence). The V end was cut by 0 bases, the J end by 0 bases, with 12 bases between. This CDR3 spans 16 amino acids.

The chain is built from TRBV6-5 and TRBJ2-7; the D gene could be TRBD1 or TRBD2 (5 bases each). V shed 2 bases and J shed 0 bases, with 14 bases lying between them. The CDR3 is 16 amino acids. Germline CDR1 is MNHEY and CDR2 is SVGAGI. CDR3 sequence (DNA): TGTGCCAGCAGTTACGGGACCGCTCCTAACTCCTACGAGCAGTACTTC. Encoded protein: CASSYGTAPNSYEQYF.

This chain links TRBV15 with TRBJ2-5, with D maybe TRBD1 (5 bases). Germline V gene data show CDR1 as LNHNV and CDR2 as YYDKDF (reference sequence). The CDR3 is 16 amino acids. The V gene lost 2 bases and the J gene lost 3 bases, with 16 bases spanning the gap. The CDR3 is CATSRRRTNGEETQYF. CDR3 DNA sequence: TGTGCCACCAGCAGACGACGGACAAATGGAGAAGAGACCCAGTACTTC.

The chain has TRBV20-1 and TRBJ2-7; D gene ambiguous. V was pared by 4 bases and J by 6 bases, with 7 bases between. CDR3 length: 10 amino acids. Germline CDR1 and CDR2: DFQATT and SNEGSKA (reference sequence). CDR3: CSATACEQYF. Written as DNA, the CDR3 is TGCAGTGCTACCGCCTGCGAGCAGTACTTC.